The clone carrying this TCR beta chain was seen only once. Its antigen remains unidentified. Germline V gene sequence: CDR1 SGHDT, CDR2 YYEEEE. The CDR3 loop spans 13 amino acids. With 4 bases removed from V and 8 bases from J, the gap between germline ends came to 15 bases. Assay: immunoSEQ multiplex PCR; the TCRdb copy retains only in-frame clones and omits some. Of about 130,000 clones in the sample, roughly 91% were seen once. This sample is part of a study of T cell responses to AZD1222 COVID-19 vaccine. Notes on the study in general: Only 5 or 6 AZD1222 recipients were seropositive at baseline.

This chain links TRBV5-6 with TRBJ1-2; TRBD1 might be the D (6 bases). The receptor's source is an adult in good health. Here the sequenced sample was peripheral blood, taken on day 0 of MenACWY control vaccination. CDR3: CASSMGHGGGYTF. In nucleotides, the CDR3 is TGTGCCAGCAGCATGGGACACGGAGGCGGCTACACCTTC.